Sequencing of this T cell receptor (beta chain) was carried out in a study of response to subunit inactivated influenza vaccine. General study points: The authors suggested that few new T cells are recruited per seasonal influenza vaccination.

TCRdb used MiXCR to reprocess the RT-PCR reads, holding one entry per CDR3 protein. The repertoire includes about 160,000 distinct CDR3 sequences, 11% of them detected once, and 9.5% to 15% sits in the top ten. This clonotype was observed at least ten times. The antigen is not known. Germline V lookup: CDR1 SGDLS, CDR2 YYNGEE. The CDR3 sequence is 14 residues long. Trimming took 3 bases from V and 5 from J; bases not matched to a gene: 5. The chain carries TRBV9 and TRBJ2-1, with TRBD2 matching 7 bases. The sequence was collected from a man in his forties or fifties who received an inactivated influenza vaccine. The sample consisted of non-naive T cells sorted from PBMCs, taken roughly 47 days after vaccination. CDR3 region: CASSAGGGDNEQFF. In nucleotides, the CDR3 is TGTGCCAGCAGCGCAGGTGGGGGGGACAATGAGCAGTTCTTC.